What follows are 13 T cell receptor beta chains derived from one specimen sequenced in a study of T cell repertoires in aging, cancer and after chemotherapy. TRB rearrangements spanning V, D and J were amplified using mixed TRB-A/B primers. MiXCR, applied by TCRdb to the multiplex PCR reads, yields one record per CDR3 protein. The profile shows 3,000 or so distinct CDR3 sequences, over 30% of them singletons. The template was genomic DNA from peripheral blood, not RNA. Input material: blood. The receptors were gathered from a human donor in good health.

This clonotype is medium-sized by share. The chain has TRBV7-2 and TRBJ2-1; TRBD2 might be the D (6 bases). The CDR3 extends over 13 amino acids. CDR1 and CDR2 (germline): SGHTA, FQGNSA. Trimming took off 1 base at V and 8 bases at J, with 9 bases between the two ends. CDR3 amino acids: CASSLGGVDEQFF. CDR3 nucleotide sequence: TGTGCCAGCAGCTTAGGGGGGGTGGATGAGCAGTTCTTC.

This clonotype is judged medium-sized. This sequence joins TRBV19 and TRBJ1-6; D remains ambiguous. Germline CDR1 and CDR2: LNHDA and SQIVND (reference sequence). CDR3 length: 13 residues. V was trimmed by 7 bases and J by 8 bases, leaving 12 bases between them. The CDR3 reads CASTPRGDSPLHF. CDR3 bases: TGTGCCAGTACTCCTCGGGGTGATTCACCCCTCCACTTT.

This clonotype showed up just a few times. This chain joins TRBV23-1 and TRBJ1-6; D gene uncertain. TRBV23-1 is labeled an ORF, and its function is uncertain. Trimming took off 4 bases at V and 10 bases at J, with 8 bases between the two ends. The CDR3 loop spans 12 amino acids. Written as DNA, the CDR3 is TGCGCCAGCAGTCGGGGTAGGTCACCCCTCCACTTT. Residues: CASSRGRSPLHF.

This clonotype is medium-sized. J is TRBJ2-3 and V is TRBV6-4; TRBD2 is a possible D gene (5 bases). With 3 bases removed from V and 2 bases from J, the gap between germline ends came to 6 bases. This CDR3 spans 13 amino acids. Germline V lookup: CDR1 MRHNA, CDR2 SNTAGT. CDR3 sequence reads: CASSERDTDTQYF. The CDR3 DNA is TGTGCCAGCAGTGAACGGGACACAGATACGCAGTATTTT.

CDR3 sequence reads: CASSPDSRAFF. The CDR3 nucleotides are TGTGCCAGCTCACCTGACAGTAGGGCTTTCTTT. The chain carries TRBV18 and TRBJ1-1; possible D gene TRBD1, 5 bases. CDR1 is KGHSH, CDR2 LQKENI, per germline. V was clipped by 3 bases and J by 11 bases, with 10 bases between them. This CDR3 is 11 amino acids long.

This clonotype rates as medium-sized (0.01 to 0.1%). The rearrangement uses TRBV6-5 and TRBJ2-3; 9 nucleotides line up with TRBD2. CDR1 is MNHEY, CDR2 SVGAGI, per germline. CDR3 length: 17 amino acids. With V trimmed by 0 bases and J by 6 bases, 10 bases remained unmatched. The CDR3 spells CASSYSTMREGRDTQYF. The CDR3 nucleotides read TGTGCCAGCAGTTACTCGACCATGCGGGAGGGCCGGGATACGCAGTATTTT.

By sample share, this clonotype is medium-sized. The CDR3 loop reads CASSPFGSGSSYEQYF. The CDR3 DNA reads as TGTGCCAGCTCACCATTTGGAAGCGGGAGCTCCTACGAGCAGTACTTC. This chain joins TRBV18 and TRBJ2-7, with 8 bases matching TRBD2. Germline lookup yields CDR1 KGHSH and CDR2 LQKENI. J lost 0 bases, V lost 2 bases, and 6 bases had no gene match. The CDR3 is 16 residues long.

The chain links TRBV9 to TRBJ2-1; TRBD2 agrees at 13 bases. The CDR3 loop spans 17 amino acids. Germline CDR1 SGDLS, CDR2 YYNGEE. V lost 0 bases to trimming and J lost 4 bases; unmatched junction nucleotides: 4. CDR3 residues: CASSVAEGLAGYNEQFF. The CDR3 nucleotides read TGTGCCAGCAGCGTAGCTGAGGGACTAGCGGGATACAATGAGCAGTTCTTC.

The chain couples TRBV27 to TRBJ2-1; TRBD1 matches at 8 bases. Germline V CDR1 and CDR2: MNHEY, SMNVEV (reference sequence). V lost 6 bases to trimming and J lost 1 base; unmatched junction nucleotides: 5. The CDR3 consists of 15 residues. This CDR3 is CASSLDRASYNEQFF. The DNA of the CDR3 is TGTGCCAGCAGCCTGGACAGGGCGTCCTACAATGAGCAGTTCTTC.

This clonotype qualifies as medium-sized. The J gene is TRBJ2-7, the V gene TRBV18; a weak D match, TRBD1 (6 bases). This CDR3 contains 14 residues. The V end lost 4 bases, the J end lost 5 bases, and 15 bases lay between the germline ends. Germline V gives CDR1 KGHSH, CDR2 LQKENI. In DNA form, the CDR3 reads TGTGCCAGCTCACGTCCGACAGGTCCCCACGAGCAGTACTTC. Protein sequence: CASSRPTGPHEQYF.

This clonotype was seen a few times. The chain couples TRBV15 to TRBJ1-1; no definite D call. This CDR3 is 13 amino acids long. The germline CDR1 and CDR2 sequences are LNHNV and YYDKDF (reference sequence). V dropped 0 bases and J dropped 6 bases, with 8 bases sitting between them. CDR3 residues: CATSRDTKAEAFF. The CDR3, as DNA: TGTGCCACCAGCAGAGACACTAAGGCTGAAGCTTTCTTT.

The rearrangement links TRBV30 to TRBJ2-5; perhaps TRBD2 as D (6 bases). Deletions cut 0 bases from V and 9 bases from J, with 20 bases between. The CDR3 loop spans 15 amino acids. Per germline, CDR1 GTSNPN and CDR2 SVGIG (reference sequence). The CDR3 sequence is CAWSVITSTTGAQYF. DNA of the CDR3: TGTGCCTGGAGTGTAATAACTAGCACCACGGGGGCCCAGTACTTC.

This clonotype has just a few counts. This chain links TRBV20-1 with TRBJ1-1, with TRBD1 matching over 7 bases. Germline V gene lookup returns CDR1 DFQATT and CDR2 SNEGSKA (reference sequence). The CDR3 covers 15 residues. With V trimmed by 0 bases and J by 5 bases, 9 bases remained unmatched. CDR3 bases: TGCAGTGCTAGAGATGAACAGGGGTGGGAGACTGAAGCTTTCTTT. Translating gives CSARDEQGWETEAFF.